In its sample, the clone carrying this T cell receptor beta chain was seen once. Its antigen is unknown. These data belong to a study of identifying expanded T cells in peripheral blood. The CDR3 has 15 amino acids. Germline assignment: CDR1 SGHAT and CDR2 FQDESV (reference sequence). V shed 2 bases, J shed 7 bases, and the junction held 8 bases outside the gene matches. Healthy donors had no documented immune events, such as infections, while sampled. Sequenced by immunoSEQ multiplex PCR; TCRdb stores in-frame clones only, minus some. Of over 100,000 clones in the sample, 70% to 90% are singletons; the top ten hold around 14%. Whole-study results and caveats: Variance in clone template counts between approximately two-week samples significantly increased with total template count across all healthy donors. Technical replicates showed roughly 1.2 changed clones; around 2 weeks about 16.4; four weeks 19.

The sequenced sample was blood. This receptor was obtained from a person aged 18 to 75 in good health. The chain links TRBV11-1 to TRBJ2-1; 7 bases agree with TRBD1. CDR3 residues: CASSLKGAYWNEQFF. As DNA, the CDR3 is TGTGCCAGCAGCTTAAAGGGGGCCTATTGGAATGAGCAGTTCTTC.